The text below deals with one T cell receptor (beta chain). This specimen belongs to a study of blood T cell repertoires in COVID-19. Looking at the study overall: Samples representing acute and convalescent COVID-19 were sourced from the United States, Italy and Spain.

The authors' processing: Amplification with reference gene primers provided the estimates of nucleated cell counts. Sequencing was performed with immunoSEQ multiplex PCR; in TCRdb, only in-frame clones are kept and a portion is missing. The V and J calls and the clone size are those of that table, but D and trimming were determined from the DNA. The sample has roughly 350,000 clones, 92% seen once. CDR1 and CDR2 from the germline V gene are KGHDR and SFDVKD. The CDR3 has 14 residues. The V segment lost 9 bases and the J segment 1 base; nucleotides outside the gene matches: 6. The age range of participants was about 18 to 100 years, with residence in approximately 25 US areas. Self-reported history from a screening survey and questionnaire set each donor's cohort.

Sequenced sample: PBMCs or T cells enriched from blood (not recorded which). The receptor was derived from a woman younger than 45 who had recovered from COVID-19. J is TRBJ2-7 and V is TRBV24-1; TRBD2 matches at 9 bases. CDR3 region: CATSSLAGSYEQYF. The CDR3 bases are TGTGCCACCTCATCTCTAGCGGGATCCTACGAGCAGTACTTC.